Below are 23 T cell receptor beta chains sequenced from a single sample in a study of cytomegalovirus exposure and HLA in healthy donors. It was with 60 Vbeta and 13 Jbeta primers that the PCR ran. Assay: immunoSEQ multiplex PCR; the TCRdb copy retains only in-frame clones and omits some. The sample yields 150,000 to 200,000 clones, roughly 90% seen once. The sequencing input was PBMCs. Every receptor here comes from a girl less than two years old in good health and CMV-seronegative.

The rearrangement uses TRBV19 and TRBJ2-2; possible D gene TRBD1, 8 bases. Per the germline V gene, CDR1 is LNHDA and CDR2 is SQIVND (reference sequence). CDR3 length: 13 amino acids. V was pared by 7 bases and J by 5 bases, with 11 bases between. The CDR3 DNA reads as TGTGCCAGTAACAGGGGGGGAACCGGGGAGCTGTTTTTT. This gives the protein CASNRGGTGELFF.

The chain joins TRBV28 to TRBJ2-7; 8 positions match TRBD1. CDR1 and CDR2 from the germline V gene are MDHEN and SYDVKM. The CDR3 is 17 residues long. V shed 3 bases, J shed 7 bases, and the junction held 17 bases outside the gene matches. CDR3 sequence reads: CASSLGRGNRGSREQYF. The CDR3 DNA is TGTGCCAGCAGTTTGGGGCGCGGGAACAGGGGGTCTCGGGAGCAGTACTTC.

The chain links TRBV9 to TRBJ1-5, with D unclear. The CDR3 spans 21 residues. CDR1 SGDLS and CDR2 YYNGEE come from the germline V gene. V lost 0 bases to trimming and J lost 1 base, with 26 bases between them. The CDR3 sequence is CASSVGEYMLGGRLSNQPQHF. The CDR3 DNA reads TGTGCCAGCAGCGTAGGCGAGTATATGTTGGGAGGCAGATTAAGCAATCAGCCCCAGCATTTT.

The CDR3 loop reads CATKPNLYEQYF. The CDR3 nucleotides read TGTGCCACTAAGCCAAACCTCTACGAGCAGTACTTC. The chain couples TRBV10-3 to TRBJ2-7, with unresolved D. From germline, CDR1 is ENHRY and CDR2 SYGVKD. The CDR3 consists of 12 residues. Trimming took 10 bases from V and 3 from J, leaving 13 bases between them.

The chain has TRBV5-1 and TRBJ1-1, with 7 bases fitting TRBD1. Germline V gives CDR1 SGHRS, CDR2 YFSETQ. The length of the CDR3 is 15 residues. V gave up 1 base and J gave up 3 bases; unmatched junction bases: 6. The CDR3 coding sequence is TGCGCCAGCAGCTTGAGACAGGGTGGGGACACTGAAGCTTTCTTT. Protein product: CASSLRQGGDTEAFF.

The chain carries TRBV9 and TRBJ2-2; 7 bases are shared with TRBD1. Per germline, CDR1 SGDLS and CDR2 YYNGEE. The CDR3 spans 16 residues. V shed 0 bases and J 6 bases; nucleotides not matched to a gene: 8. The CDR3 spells CASSVEDRVFPGELFF. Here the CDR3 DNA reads TGTGCCAGCAGCGTAGAAGACAGGGTCTTTCCCGGGGAGCTGTTTTTT.

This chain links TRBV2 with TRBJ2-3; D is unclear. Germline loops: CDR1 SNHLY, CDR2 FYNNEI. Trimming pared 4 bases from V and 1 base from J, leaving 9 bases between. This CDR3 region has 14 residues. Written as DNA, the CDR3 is TGTGCCAGCAGTGCGGGTCCGCGCACAGATACGCAGTATTTT. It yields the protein CASSAGPRTDTQYF.

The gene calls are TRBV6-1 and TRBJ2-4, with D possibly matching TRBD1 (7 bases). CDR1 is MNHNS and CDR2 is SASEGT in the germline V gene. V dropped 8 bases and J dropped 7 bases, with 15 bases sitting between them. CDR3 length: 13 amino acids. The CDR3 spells CASYGGGYNIQYF. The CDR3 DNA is TGTGCCAGCTACGGAGGGGGCTATAACATTCAGTACTTC.

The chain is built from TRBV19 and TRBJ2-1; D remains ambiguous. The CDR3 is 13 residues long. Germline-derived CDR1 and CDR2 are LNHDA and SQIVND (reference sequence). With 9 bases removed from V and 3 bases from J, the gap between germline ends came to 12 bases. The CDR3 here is CASGSTVYNEQFF. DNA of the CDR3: TGTGCCAGCGGGTCGACGGTCTACAATGAGCAGTTCTTC.

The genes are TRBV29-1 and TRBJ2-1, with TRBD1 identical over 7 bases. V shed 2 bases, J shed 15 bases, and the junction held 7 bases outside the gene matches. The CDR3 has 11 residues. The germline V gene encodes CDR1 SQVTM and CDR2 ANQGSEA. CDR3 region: CSVERDSLGFF. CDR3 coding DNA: TGCAGCGTTGAAAGGGACAGCCTAGGGTTCTTC.

The CDR3 nucleotides read TGCAGCGGGACTAGCGGTACAACAACTACGCAGTATTTT. Translated, it gives CSGTSGTTTTQYF. The chain is built from TRBV29-1 and TRBJ2-3, with 10 bases fitting TRBD2. With 7 bases clipped from V and 8 bases from J, the junction kept 9 bases outside the gene matches. This CDR3 has 13 amino acids. In germline, CDR1 is SQVTM, CDR2 ANQGSEA.

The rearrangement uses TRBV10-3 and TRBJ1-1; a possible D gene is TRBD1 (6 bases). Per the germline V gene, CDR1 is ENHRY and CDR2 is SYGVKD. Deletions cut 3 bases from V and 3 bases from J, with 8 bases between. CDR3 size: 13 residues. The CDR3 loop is CAISDRQDTEAFF. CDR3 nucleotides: TGTGCCATCAGTGATAGACAGGACACTGAAGCTTTCTTT.

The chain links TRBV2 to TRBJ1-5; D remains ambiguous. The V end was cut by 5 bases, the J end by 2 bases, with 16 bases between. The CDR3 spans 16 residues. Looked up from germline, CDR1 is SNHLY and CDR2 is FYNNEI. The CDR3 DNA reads TGTGCCAGCAGTTCCCAAGGGCGGGTAGGCAATCAGCCCCAGCATTTT. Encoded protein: CASSSQGRVGNQPQHF.

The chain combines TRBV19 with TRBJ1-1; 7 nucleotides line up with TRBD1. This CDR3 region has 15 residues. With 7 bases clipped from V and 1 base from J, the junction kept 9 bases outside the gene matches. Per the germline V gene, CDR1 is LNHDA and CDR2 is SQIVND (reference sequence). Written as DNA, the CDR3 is TGTGCCAGTACCCGGGACAGCCTGGCGAACACTGAAGCTTTCTTT. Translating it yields CASTRDSLANTEAFF.

CDR3 sequence (DNA): TGTGCCTGGAGTGTACTCGGGACAGGGACCTATGGCTACACCTTC. Amino acids: CAWSVLGTGTYGYTF. The rearrangement links TRBV30 to TRBJ1-2; 9 bases fit TRBD1. The trim removed 0 bases at V and 4 bases at J, leaving 6 bases unmatched. The CDR3 is 15 residues long. Germline V gene sequence: CDR1 GTSNPN, CDR2 SVGIG (reference sequence). Full variable domain (rest looked up from reference TRBV30 and TRBJ1-2): SQTIHQWPATLVQPVGSPLSLECTVEGTSNPNLYWYRQAAGRGLQLLFYSVGIGQISSEVPQNLSASRPQDRQFILSSKKLLLSDSGFYLCAWSVLGTGTYGYTFGSGTRLTVV.

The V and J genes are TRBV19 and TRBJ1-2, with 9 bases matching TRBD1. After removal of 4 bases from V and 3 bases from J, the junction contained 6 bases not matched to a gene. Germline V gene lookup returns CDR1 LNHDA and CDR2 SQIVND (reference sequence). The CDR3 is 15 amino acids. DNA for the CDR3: TGTGCCAGTAGTACGGGACAGGGATCGCACTATGGCTACACCTTC. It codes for CASSTGQGSHYGYTF.

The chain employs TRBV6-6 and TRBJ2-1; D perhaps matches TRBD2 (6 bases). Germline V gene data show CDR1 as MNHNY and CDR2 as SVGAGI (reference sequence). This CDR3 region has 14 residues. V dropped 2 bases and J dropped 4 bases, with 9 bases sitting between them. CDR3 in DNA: TGTGCCAGCAGTTACACGGGGAGGTACAATGAGCAGTTCTTC. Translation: CASSYTGRYNEQFF.

The CDR3 DNA follows: TGTGCCAGCAGAGGGACAGGGGATTCACGGGAAAAACTGTTTTTT. As protein: CASRGTGDSREKLFF. The chain links TRBV11-2 to TRBJ1-4, with TRBD1 matching 10 bases. Unmatched junction bases numbered 9, after V lost 6 bases and J lost 8 bases. The germline V gene has CDR1 SGHAT and CDR2 FQNNGV. CDR3 length equals 15 residues. Full variable domain (remainder filled in from reference TRBV11-2 and TRBJ1-4): EAGVAQSPRYKIIEKRQSVAFWCNPISGHATLYWYQQILGQGPKLLIQFQNNGVVDDSQLPKDRFSAERLKGVDSTLKIQPAKLEDSAVYLCASRGTGDSREKLFFGSGTQLSVL.

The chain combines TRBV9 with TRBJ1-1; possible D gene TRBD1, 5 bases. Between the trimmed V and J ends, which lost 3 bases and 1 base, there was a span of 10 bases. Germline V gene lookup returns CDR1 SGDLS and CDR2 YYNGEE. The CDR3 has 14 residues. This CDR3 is CASSAQDWNTEAFF. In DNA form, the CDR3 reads TGTGCCAGCAGCGCACAGGATTGGAACACTGAAGCTTTCTTT.

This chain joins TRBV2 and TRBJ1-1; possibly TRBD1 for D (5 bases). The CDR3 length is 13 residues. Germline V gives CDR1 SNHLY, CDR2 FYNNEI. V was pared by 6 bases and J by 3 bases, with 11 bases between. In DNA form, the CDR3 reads TGTGCCAGCAGCTCAACGGGGGACACTGAAGCTTTCTTT. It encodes CASSSTGDTEAFF.

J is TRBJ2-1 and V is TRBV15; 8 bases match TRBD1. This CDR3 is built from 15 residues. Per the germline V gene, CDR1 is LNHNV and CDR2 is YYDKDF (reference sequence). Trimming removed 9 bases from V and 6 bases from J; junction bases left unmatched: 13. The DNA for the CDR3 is TGTGCCACTAGAAAACGGGACAGGACCTTCAATGAGCAGTTCTTC. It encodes CATRKRDRTFNEQFF.

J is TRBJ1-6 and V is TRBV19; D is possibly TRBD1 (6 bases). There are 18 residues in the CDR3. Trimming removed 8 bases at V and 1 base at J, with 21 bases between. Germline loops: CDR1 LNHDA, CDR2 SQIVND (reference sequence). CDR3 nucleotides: TGTGCCAGTGCCCCACAGGGCCCAAAAAGGTCCTATAATTCACCCCTCCACTTT. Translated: CASAPQGPKRSYNSPLHF.

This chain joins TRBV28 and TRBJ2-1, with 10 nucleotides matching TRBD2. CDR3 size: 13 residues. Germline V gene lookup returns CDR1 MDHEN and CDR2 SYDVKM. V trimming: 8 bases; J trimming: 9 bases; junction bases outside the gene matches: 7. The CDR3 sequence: CASSLAGAAEQFF. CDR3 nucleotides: TGTGCCAGCTCCCTAGCGGGGGCGGCTGAGCAGTTCTTC.